This is a list of T cell receptor beta chains from one sample in a study of T cells in Graves' hyperthyroidism and ophthalmopathy. One entry per CDR3 protein, called by TCRdb with MiXCR from the multiplex PCR reads. The sample gives a few hundred thousand distinct CDR3 sequences, about a sixth of which show up once; roughly 3% is in the top ten. Sequencing was done on a sample of blood. The receptors were gathered from a woman aged 40 to 50 with Graves' ophthalmopathy. Each CDR3 is given with its conserved first and last residue. D genes are given only for firm matches. The listing skips clone size in some rows; elsewhere it reads once, few, many or a size class.

CDR3nt,CDR3aa,d_gene,abundance,v_gene,j_gene
TGCGCCAGCAACTTTGGATCCCGGGACAGGTTCTCCTACGAGCAGTACTTC,CASNFGSRDRFSYEQYF,TRBD1,few,TRBV5-1,TRBJ2-7
TGTGCCAGCAGTTACTCTGCTAGCGGGAGAACCGGGGAGCTGTTTTTT,CASSYSASGRTGELFF,TRBD2,few,TRBV6-6,TRBJ2-2
TGTGCCAGCAGTTTCCGCCCGGGACAGAGCACAGATACGCAGTATTTT,CASSFRPGQSTDTQYF,TRBD1,few,TRBV28,TRBJ2-3
TGCGCCAGCAGTAATACAGGGAATGAAAAACTGTTTTTT,CASSNTGNEKLFF,.,.,TRBV10-1,TRBJ1-4
TGTGCCTGGAGTGCGGACAAATACGAGCAGTACTTC,CAWSADKYEQYF,.,many,TRBV30,TRBJ2-7
TGTGCCAGCAGCCTGACGATCGCCGGCCCCTACAATGAGCAGTTCTTC,CASSLTIAGPYNEQFF,.,.,TRBV6-1,TRBJ2-1
TGTGCCAGCAGTGAGGACAGTAACACCGGGGAGCTGTTTTTT,CASSEDSNTGELFF,.,many,TRBV2,TRBJ2-2
TGTGCCAGCAGTCCCCGGGCTACCCCTCGAAAAACAGATACGCAGTATTTT,CASSPRATPRKTDTQYF,.,.,TRBV6-1,TRBJ2-3
TGTGCCAGCGTAGCGGGAGGGCCCAATGAGCAGTTCTTC,CASVAGGPNEQFF,TRBD2,.,TRBV6-1,TRBJ2-1
TGTGCCAGCTCACTACCACAGGGGAGAGGGACTGAAGCTTTCTTT,CASSLPQGRGTEAFF,TRBD1,many,TRBV18,TRBJ1-1
TGTGCCAGCAGCGTAGACCCCGTGGAGCGGGAGGGTGAGCAGTTCTTC,CASSVDPVEREGEQFF,TRBD2,.,TRBV9,TRBJ2-1
TGTGCCAGCAGCTCCCTCAGACGGGACTACTCGATCGACACGACCCAGTACTTC,CASSSLRRDYSIDTTQYF,TRBD2,few,TRBV7-9,TRBJ2-5
TGTGCCATCAGTGAGGGGAGACAGTTCGGCTCCTACGAGCAGTACTTC,CAISEGRQFGSYEQYF,.,few,TRBV10-3,TRBJ2-7
TGTGCCAGCAGATTCGGGACAGGGCCCGAGCAGTACTTC,CASRFGTGPEQYF,TRBD1,.,TRBV12-3/TRBV12-4,TRBJ2-7
TGTGCCAGCAGTCCCGATGGACAGGATAATGAAAAACTGTTTTTT,CASSPDGQDNEKLFF,TRBD1,many,TRBV2,TRBJ1-4
TGTGCCTGGAGTGATTTTAGCGGGGGGGCCTCCCAAGAGACCCAGTACTTC,CAWSDFSGGASQETQYF,TRBD2,many,TRBV30,TRBJ2-5
TGTGCCAGCAGCAAATCCGGGACAGGGAACACTAAAGCTTTCTTT,CASSKSGTGNTKAFF,TRBD1,.,TRBV5-8,TRBJ1-1
TGTGCCAGCAACCGCGGAGCCACGGGGGGCTACACCTTC,CASNRGATGGYTF,.,few,TRBV6-1,TRBJ1-2
TGCGCCAGCAGAGACGGGAGGGCCTACAATGAGCAGTTCTTC,CASRDGRAYNEQFF,TRBD2,many,TRBV5-1,TRBJ2-1
TGTGCCAGCAGTTCGTCCTTCAGGGGCTACGAGCAGTACTTC,CASSSSFRGYEQYF,.,many,TRBV28,TRBJ2-7
TGCAGTGCTCCCGCCTCGGGGTCTAGCGGGGAAGGAGATACGCAGTATTTT,CSAPASGSSGEGDTQYF,TRBD2,many,TRBV20-1,TRBJ2-3
TGTGCCAGCTCAAGCGGCAGGCCTAACTATGGCTACACCTTC,CASSSGRPNYGYTF,.,.,TRBV18,TRBJ1-2
TGTGCCAGTAGTATCGAGGAGAACACTGAAGCTTTCTTT,CASSIEENTEAFF,.,.,TRBV19,TRBJ1-1
TGCGCCAGCAGCCAACCGGGGGGGCAAGAGACCCAGTACTTC,CASSQPGGQETQYF,TRBD2,.,TRBV5-1,TRBJ2-5
TGTGCCAGCAGCCTGCGGGGCTCGGTTTCTTTCTTT,CASSLRGSVSFF,.,few,TRBV28,TRBJ1-1
TGTGCCTGGAGTGTACGGGGGCCCCTCAACACTGAAGCTTTCTTT,CAWSVRGPLNTEAFF,.,many,TRBV30,TRBJ1-1
TGTGCCAGCAGTTACTCCGGCAGGGTAGTCGTAGGCTACACCTTC,CASSYSGRVVVGYTF,.,few,TRBV6-8,TRBJ1-2
TGTGCCAGTAGTTGGCGGACCCCGTCGGCGATGAAGCAGTTCTTC,CASSWRTPSAMKQFF,.,few,TRBV19,TRBJ2-1
TGTGCCAGCAACGGACAGGGAGTTTATGGCTACACCTTC,CASNGQGVYGYTF,TRBD1,many,TRBV12-3/TRBV12-4,TRBJ1-2
TGTGCCTGGAGTCGGTACAGGGGGCGCGGGGAGACCCAGTACTTC,CAWSRYRGRGETQYF,TRBD1,few,TRBV30,TRBJ2-5
TGTGCCAGCTCCCTTGGACGAGTTCCAGATACGCAGTATTTT,CASSLGRVPDTQYF,.,many,TRBV18,TRBJ2-3